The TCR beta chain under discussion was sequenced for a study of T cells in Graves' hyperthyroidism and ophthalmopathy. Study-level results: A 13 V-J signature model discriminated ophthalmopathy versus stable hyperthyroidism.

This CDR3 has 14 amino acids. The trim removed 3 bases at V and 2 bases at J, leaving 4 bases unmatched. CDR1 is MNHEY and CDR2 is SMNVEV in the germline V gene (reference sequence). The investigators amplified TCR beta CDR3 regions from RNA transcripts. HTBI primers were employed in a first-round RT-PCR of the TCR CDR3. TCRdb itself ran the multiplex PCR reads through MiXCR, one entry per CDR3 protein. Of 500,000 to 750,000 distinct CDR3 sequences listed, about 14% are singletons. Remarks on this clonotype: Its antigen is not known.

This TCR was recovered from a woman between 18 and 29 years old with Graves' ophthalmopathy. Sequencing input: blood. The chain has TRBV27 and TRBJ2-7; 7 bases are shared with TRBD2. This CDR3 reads CASSFQRGTYEQYF. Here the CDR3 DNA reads TGTGCCAGCAGTTTCCAGCGGGGCACCTACGAGCAGTACTTC.